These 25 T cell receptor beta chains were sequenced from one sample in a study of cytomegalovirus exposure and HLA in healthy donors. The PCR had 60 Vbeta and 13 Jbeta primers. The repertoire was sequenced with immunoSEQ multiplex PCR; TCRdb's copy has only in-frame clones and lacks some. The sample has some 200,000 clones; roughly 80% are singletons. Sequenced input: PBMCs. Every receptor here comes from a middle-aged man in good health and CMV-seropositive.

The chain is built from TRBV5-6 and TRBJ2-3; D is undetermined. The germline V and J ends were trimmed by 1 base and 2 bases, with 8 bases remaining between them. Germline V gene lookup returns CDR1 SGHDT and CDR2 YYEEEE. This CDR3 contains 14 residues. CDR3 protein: CASSLQQNTDTQYF. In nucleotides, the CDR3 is TGTGCCAGCAGCTTGCAACAAAACACAGATACGCAGTATTTT. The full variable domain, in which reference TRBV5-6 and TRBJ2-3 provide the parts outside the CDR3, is DAGVTQSPTHLIKTRGQQVTLRCSPKSGHDTVSWYQQALGQGPQFIFQYYEEEERQRGNFPDRFSGHQFPNYSSELNVNALLLGDSALYLCASSLQQNTDTQYFGPGTRLTVL.

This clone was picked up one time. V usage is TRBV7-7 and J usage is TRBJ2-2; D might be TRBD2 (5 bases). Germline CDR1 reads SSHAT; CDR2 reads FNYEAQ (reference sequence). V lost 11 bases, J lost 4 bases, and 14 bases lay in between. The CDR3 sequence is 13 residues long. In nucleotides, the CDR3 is TGTGCCTCCGGGGATTTCGGCACCGGGGAGCTGTTTTTT. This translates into CASGDFGTGELFF.

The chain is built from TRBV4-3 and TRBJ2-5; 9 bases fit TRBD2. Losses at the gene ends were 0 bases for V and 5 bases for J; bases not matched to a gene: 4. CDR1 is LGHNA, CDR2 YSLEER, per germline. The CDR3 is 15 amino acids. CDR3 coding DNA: TGCGCCAGCAGCCAAGATAGCGGGGGAGCCGAGACCCAGTACTTC. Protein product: CASSQDSGGAETQYF.

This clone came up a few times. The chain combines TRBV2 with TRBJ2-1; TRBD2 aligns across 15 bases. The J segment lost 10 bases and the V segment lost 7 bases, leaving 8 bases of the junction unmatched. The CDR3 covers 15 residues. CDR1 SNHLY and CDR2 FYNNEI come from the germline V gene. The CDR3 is CASNPGLAGGGEQFF. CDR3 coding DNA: TGTGCCAGCAACCCTGGACTAGCGGGGGGGGGAGAGCAGTTCTTC.

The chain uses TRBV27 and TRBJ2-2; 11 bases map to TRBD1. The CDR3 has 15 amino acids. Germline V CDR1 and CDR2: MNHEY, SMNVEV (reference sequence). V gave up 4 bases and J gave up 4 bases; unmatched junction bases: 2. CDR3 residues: CASSSGTGGTGELFF. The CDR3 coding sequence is TGTGCCAGCAGTTCGGGGACAGGGGGCACCGGGGAGCTGTTTTTT.

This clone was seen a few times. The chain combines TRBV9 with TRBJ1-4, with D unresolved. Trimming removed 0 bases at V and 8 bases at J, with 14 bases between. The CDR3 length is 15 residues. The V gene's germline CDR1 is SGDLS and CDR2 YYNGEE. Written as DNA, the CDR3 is TGTGCCAGCAGCGTAGGGATGGCAGGTACGGAAAAACTGTTTTTT. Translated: CASSVGMAGTEKLFF.

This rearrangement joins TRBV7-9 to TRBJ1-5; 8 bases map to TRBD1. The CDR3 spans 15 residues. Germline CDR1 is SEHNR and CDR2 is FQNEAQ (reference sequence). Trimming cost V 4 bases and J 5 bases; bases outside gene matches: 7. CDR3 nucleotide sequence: TGTGCCAGCAGCTCACTGACAGGGGCCGATCAGCCCCAGCATTTT. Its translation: CASSSLTGADQPQHF.

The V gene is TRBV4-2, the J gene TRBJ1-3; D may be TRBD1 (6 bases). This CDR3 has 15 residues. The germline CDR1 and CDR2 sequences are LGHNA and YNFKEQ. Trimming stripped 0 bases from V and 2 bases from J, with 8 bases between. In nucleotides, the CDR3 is TGTGCCAGCAGCCAAGAAAAGGGGGCTGGAAACACCATATATTTT. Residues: CASSQEKGAGNTIYF.

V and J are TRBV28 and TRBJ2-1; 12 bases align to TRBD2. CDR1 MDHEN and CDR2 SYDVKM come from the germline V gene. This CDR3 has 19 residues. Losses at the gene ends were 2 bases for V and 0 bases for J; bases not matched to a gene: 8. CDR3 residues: CASSLDLLAGGSSYNEQFF. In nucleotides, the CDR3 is TGTGCCAGCAGTTTAGACTTGCTAGCGGGGGGGAGCTCCTACAATGAGCAGTTCTTC.

For the CDR3, the DNA is TGCGCCAGCAGCTCGTCCCGGGACAGGGGTTCGGACACTGAAGCTTTCTTT. The encoded protein is CASSSSRDRGSDTEAFF. The rearrangement uses TRBV5-1 and TRBJ1-1, with 10 nucleotides matching TRBD1. Trimming removed 3 bases from V and 3 bases from J; junction bases left unmatched: 11. This CDR3 contains 17 residues. Germline CDR1 reads SGHRS; CDR2 reads YFSETQ.

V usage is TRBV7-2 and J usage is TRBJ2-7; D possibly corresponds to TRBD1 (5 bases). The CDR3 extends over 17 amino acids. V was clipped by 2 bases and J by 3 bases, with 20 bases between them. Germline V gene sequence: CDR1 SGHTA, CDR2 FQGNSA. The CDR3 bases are TGTGCCAGCAGCTTATATCCCCTGGGGCAACAAGACTACGAGCAGTACTTC. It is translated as CASSLYPLGQQDYEQYF.

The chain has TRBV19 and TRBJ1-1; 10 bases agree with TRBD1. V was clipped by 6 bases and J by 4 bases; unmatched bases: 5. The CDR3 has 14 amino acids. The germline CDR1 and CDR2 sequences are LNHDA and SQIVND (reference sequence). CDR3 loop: CASRVTGGFTEAFF. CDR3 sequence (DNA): TGTGCCAGTAGGGTGACAGGGGGCTTCACTGAAGCTTTCTTT.

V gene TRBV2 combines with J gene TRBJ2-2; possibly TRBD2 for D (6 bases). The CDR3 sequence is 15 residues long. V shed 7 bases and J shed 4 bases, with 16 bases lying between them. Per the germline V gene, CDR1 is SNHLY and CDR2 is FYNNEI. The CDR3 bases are TGTGCCAGCACGGGGCTAGTGGGGGGCACCGGGGAGCTGTTTTTT. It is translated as CASTGLVGGTGELFF.

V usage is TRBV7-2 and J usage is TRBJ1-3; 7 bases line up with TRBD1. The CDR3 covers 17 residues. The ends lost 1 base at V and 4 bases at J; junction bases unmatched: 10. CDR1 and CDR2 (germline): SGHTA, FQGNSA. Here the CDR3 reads CASSLVVQGVGGNTIYF. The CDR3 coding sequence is TGTGCCAGCAGCTTAGTTGTTCAGGGGGTAGGGGGAAACACCATATATTTT.

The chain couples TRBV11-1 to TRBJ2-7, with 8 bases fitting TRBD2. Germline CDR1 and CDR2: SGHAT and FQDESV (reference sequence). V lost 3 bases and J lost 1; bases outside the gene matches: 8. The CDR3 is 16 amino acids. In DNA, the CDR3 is TGTGCCAGCAGCTTGAGACCCGGGACTAGTTCCTACGAGCAGTACTTC. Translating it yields CASSLRPGTSSYEQYF.

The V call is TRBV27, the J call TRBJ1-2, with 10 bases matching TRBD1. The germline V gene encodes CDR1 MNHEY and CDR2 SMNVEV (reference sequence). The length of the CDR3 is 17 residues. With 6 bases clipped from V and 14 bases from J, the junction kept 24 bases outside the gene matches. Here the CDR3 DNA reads TGTGCCAGCAGCCCCTACCTTGACAGGGGGCAATACTGGGGGTTTACCTTC. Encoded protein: CASSPYLDRGQYWGFTF.

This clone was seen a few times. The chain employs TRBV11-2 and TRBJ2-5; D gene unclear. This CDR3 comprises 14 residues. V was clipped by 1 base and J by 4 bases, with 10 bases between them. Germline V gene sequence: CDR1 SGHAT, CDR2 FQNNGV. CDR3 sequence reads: CASSLGGPLETQYF. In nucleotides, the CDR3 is TGTGCCAGCAGCTTAGGTGGGCCCTTAGAGACCCAGTACTTC.

The CDR3 nucleotides read TGTGCCAGTAGTACTAGGAATGGATTTGGCAATGAGCAGTTCTTC. This encodes CASSTRNGFGNEQFF. The chain carries TRBV19 and TRBJ2-1; D gene ambiguous. V lost 4 bases and J lost 6, with 16 bases in between. Looked up from germline, CDR1 is LNHDA and CDR2 is SQIVND (reference sequence). The CDR3 contains 15 residues.

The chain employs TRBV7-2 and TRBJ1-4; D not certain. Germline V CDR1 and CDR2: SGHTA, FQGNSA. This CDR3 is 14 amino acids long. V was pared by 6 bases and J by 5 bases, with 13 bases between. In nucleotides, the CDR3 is TGTGCCAGCAGTTTTACGGGTTTGAATGAAAAACTGTTTTTT. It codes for CASSFTGLNEKLFF.

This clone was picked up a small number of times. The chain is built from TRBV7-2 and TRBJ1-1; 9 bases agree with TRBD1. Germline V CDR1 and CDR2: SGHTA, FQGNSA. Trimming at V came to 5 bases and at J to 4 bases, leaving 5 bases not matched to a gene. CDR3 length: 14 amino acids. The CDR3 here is CASSHRGRGTEAFF. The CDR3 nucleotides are TGTGCCAGCAGCCACAGGGGGCGCGGCACTGAAGCTTTCTTT.

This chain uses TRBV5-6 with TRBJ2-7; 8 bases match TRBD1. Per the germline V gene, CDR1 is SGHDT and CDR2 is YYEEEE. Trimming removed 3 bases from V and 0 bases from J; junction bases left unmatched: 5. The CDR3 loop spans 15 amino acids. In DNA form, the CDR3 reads TGTGCCAGCAGCTGGGACAGGAACCCCTCCTACGAGCAGTACTTC. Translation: CASSWDRNPSYEQYF.

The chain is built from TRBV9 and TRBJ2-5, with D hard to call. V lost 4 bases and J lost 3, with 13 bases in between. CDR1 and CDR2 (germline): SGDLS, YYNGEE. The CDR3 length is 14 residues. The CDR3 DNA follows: TGTGCCAGCAGCTCGGGTCGCAGAGAAGAGACCCAGTACTTC. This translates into CASSSGRREETQYF.

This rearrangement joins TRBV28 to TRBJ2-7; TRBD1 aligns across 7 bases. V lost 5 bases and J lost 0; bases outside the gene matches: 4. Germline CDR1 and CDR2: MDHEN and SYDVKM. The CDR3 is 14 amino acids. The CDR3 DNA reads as TGTGCCAGCAGTGTGACAGGGCTCTCCTACGAGCAGTACTTC. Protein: CASSVTGLSYEQYF.

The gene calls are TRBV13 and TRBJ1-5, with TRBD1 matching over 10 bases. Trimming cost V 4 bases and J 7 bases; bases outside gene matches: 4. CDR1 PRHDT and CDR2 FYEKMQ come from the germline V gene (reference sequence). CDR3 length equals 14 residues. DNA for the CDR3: TGTGCCAGCAGCTCCGGGACAGGGGTCCAGCCCCAGCATTTT. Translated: CASSSGTGVQPQHF.

DNA of the CDR3: TGTGCCAGCTCCTGGGGGACAGGGAGCACAGATACGCAGTATTTT. This gives the protein CASSWGTGSTDTQYF. The chain joins TRBV18 to TRBJ2-3; 9 bases fit TRBD1. V dropped 6 bases and J dropped 0; count of bases not matched to a gene: 4. In germline, CDR1 is KGHSH, CDR2 LQKENI. The CDR3 length is 15 residues.